In its sample, the clone carrying this TCR beta chain was seen a few times. This record comes from a study of regulatory T cells in long-lasting Graves disease. Indicated time point: persistent/refractory GD, antithyroid drugs over 5 years with positive TRAb. Following extraction of RNA from PBMCs, that RNA was used to make the TCR library. Patients came from an endocrinology department in Xi'an, China. Arm-PCR of CDR3 regions and iRepertoire HTBI primers were the basis on which TCR beta libraries were built. TCRdb reprocessed the multiplex PCR reads with MiXCR, giving one entry per CDR3 protein. The table records around 460,000 distinct CDR3 sequences, approximately 23% of them present only once. This CDR3 contains 17 residues. Germline V gene lookup returns CDR1 SGHTA and CDR2 FQGTGA. V lost 5 bases, J lost 2 bases, and 18 bases lay in between.

This TCR was recovered from a female donor with Graves disease. The sample was peripheral blood mononuclear cells (PBMCs), taken when the disease was refractory, from a patient treated with antithyroid drugs. This chain joins TRBV7-3 and TRBJ2-2; D tentatively reads TRBD1 or TRBD2 (5 bases each). The CDR3 loop is CASSPRSGATNTGELFF. CDR3 coding DNA: TGTGCCAGCAGCCCTAGGTCCGGGGCTACTAACACCGGGGAGCTGTTTTTT.